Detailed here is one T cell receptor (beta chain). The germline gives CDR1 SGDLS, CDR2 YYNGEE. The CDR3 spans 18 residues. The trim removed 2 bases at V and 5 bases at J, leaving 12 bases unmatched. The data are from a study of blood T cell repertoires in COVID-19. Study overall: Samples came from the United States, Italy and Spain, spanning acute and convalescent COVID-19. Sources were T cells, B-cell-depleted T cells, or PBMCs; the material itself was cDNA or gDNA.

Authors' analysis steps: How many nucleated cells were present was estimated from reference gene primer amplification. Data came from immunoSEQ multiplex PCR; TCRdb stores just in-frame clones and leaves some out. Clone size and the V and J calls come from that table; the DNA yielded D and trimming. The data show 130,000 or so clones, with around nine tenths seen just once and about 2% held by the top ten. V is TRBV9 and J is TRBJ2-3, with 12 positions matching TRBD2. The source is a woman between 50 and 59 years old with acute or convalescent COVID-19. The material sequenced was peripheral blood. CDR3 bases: TGTGCCAGCAGCGTTATCACTAGCGGGAGGAGCTTGCTAGATACGCAGTATTTT. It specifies CASSVITSGRSLLDTQYF.